These 32 T cell receptor beta chains share one sample of origin, sequenced in a study of a mutant IDH1 vaccine in newly diagnosed glioma. The table came from immunoSEQ multiplex PCR; TCRdb's copy has only in-frame clones and leaves some out. Of roughly 74,000 clones listed, about 85% are singletons. This sample's time point: week 23, last vaccination. What each vaccine dose contained was 300 ug of mutant IDH1 20-mer peptide, accompanied by topical imiquimod. No antigens are known for them. Source: PBMCs, taken from a glioma patient whose treatment included an IDH1 peptide vaccine. The receptor set was obtained from a woman aged 45-65 years with glioma.

The rearrangement joins TRBV29-1 to TRBJ2-1; possibly TRBD1 or TRBD2 for D (6 bases each). This CDR3 spans 13 amino acids. V was clipped by 4 bases and J by 5 bases, with 12 bases between them. Germline V CDR1 and CDR2: SQVTM, ANQGSEA. The CDR3 here is CSVVRGGDNEQFF. The CDR3 DNA reads as TGCAGCGTTGTCAGGGGAGGAGACAATGAGCAGTTCTTC.

This sequence joins TRBV19 and TRBJ2-7; maybe TRBD1 (5 bases). CDR1 is LNHDA and CDR2 is SQIVND in the germline V gene (reference sequence). V was cut by 3 bases and J by 1 base, with 13 bases left in between. The CDR3 loop spans 15 amino acids. This CDR3 is CASSILPGSSYEQYF. As DNA, the CDR3 is TGTGCCAGTAGTATCTTACCAGGGTCGTCCTACGAGCAGTACTTC.

The rearrangement joins TRBV11-2 to TRBJ2-7; D unresolved. The germline V and J ends were trimmed by 4 bases and 5 bases, with 6 bases remaining between them. Looked up from germline, CDR1 is SGHAT and CDR2 is FQNNGV. CDR3 length: 11 residues. CDR3 loop: CASSSGHEQYF. Here the CDR3 DNA reads TGTGCCAGCAGCTCCGGGCACGAGCAGTACTTC. Looking up the rest from reference TRBV11-2 and TRBJ2-7 gives the full variable domain: EAGVAQSPRYKIIEKRQSVAFWCNPISGHATLYWYQQILGQGPKLLIQFQNNGVVDDSQLPKDRFSAERLKGVDSTLKIQPAKLEDSAVYLCASSSGHEQYFGPGTRLTVT.

This clone was counted only a few times. This rearrangement joins TRBV29-1 to TRBJ1-1; no clear D gene. CDR3 length: 13 residues. The germline CDR1 and CDR2 sequences are SQVTM and ANQGSEA. V dropped 3 bases and J dropped 3 bases, with 11 bases sitting between them. CDR3 sequence: CSVEVSLDTEAFF. The CDR3, as DNA: TGCAGCGTTGAGGTTTCTCTAGACACTGAAGCTTTCTTT.

The chain recombines TRBV10-3 with TRBJ2-7, with D perhaps matching TRBD2 (6 bases). The V end lost 1 base, the J end lost 2 bases, and 12 bases lay between the germline ends. CDR1 is ENHRY and CDR2 is SYGVKD in the germline V gene. The length of the CDR3 is 15 residues. CDR3 DNA: TGTGCCATCAGTGAGTTGGTAGCGGCCGCCTACGAGCAGTACTTC. This codes for CAISELVAAAYEQYF.

The V and J genes are TRBV28 and TRBJ2-1, with 10 positions matching TRBD2. The CDR3 runs 16 residues. J gave up 7 bases and V 4 bases, and 10 bases lay outside the gene matches. The germline gives CDR1 MDHEN, CDR2 SYDVKM. CDR3 in amino acids: CASSSPSGSSFNEQFF. The CDR3 DNA reads TGTGCCAGCAGTTCTCCTAGCGGGAGTTCGTTTAATGAGCAGTTCTTC.

This sequence joins TRBV23-1 and TRBJ2-7, with 7 bases fitting TRBD2. TRBV23-1 is given ORF status, its function remaining uncertain. With V trimmed by 3 bases and J by 2 bases, 10 bases remained unmatched. The CDR3 totals 16 residues. CDR3 sequence: CASSHRGLIKPYEQYF. CDR3 bases: TGCGCCAGCAGTCACCGGGGACTAATTAAGCCCTACGAGCAGTACTTC.

The J gene is TRBJ1-2, the V gene TRBV28, with a possible D match to TRBD1 (5 bases). Trimming cost V 7 bases and J 3 bases, with 21 bases left between them. CDR3 length equals 16 residues. The V gene's germline CDR1 is MDHEN and CDR2 SYDVKM. CDR3 sequence reads: CASTSGALTPDYGYTF. DNA of the CDR3: TGTGCCAGCACTTCCGGGGCCCTCACCCCAGACTATGGCTACACCTTC.

The chain carries TRBV5-4 and TRBJ2-7, with unresolved D. The germline V and J ends were trimmed by 5 bases and 0 bases, with 9 bases remaining between them. The CDR3 is 13 amino acids. Germline assignment: CDR1 SGHNT and CDR2 YYREEE (reference sequence). DNA for the CDR3: TGTGCCAGCAGTTCTGATATCTCCTACGAGCAGTACTTC. It codes for CASSSDISYEQYF.

The chain is built from TRBV5-1 and TRBJ2-5; 9 bases match TRBD1. Germline CDR1 SGHRS, CDR2 YFSETQ. The CDR3 is made up of 15 amino acids. V was pared by 4 bases and J by 4 bases, with 8 bases of the junction left unmatched. In DNA, the CDR3 is TGCGCCAGCAGCACCGGGACAGGGTTGATAGAGACCCAGTACTTC. Translation: CASSTGTGLIETQYF.

The chain links TRBV7-2 to TRBJ2-1, with D possibly matching TRBD2 (5 bases). From germline, CDR1 is SGHTA and CDR2 FQGNSA. V lost 0 bases, J lost 4 bases, and 10 bases lay in between. The length of the CDR3 is 15 residues. The CDR3 loop reads CASSLALANYNEQFF. Here the CDR3 DNA reads TGTGCCAGCAGCTTAGCGCTAGCAAATTACAATGAGCAGTTCTTC.

The chain links TRBV2 to TRBJ1-1; D not resolved. CDR1 and CDR2 from the germline V gene are SNHLY and FYNNEI. The CDR3 covers 16 residues. V gave up 8 bases and J gave up 0 bases, with 19 bases separating them. CDR3 sequence reads: CASSERFGFMNTEAFF. The CDR3 region has the DNA TGTGCCAGCTCCGAGAGGTTCGGGTTCATGAACACTGAAGCTTTCTTT. Based on the CDR3 plus reference TRBV2 and TRBJ1-1, the full variable domain is EPEVTQTPSHQVTQMGQEVILRCVPISNHLYFYWYRQILGQKVEFLVSFYNNEISEKSEIFDDQFSVERPDGSNFTLKIRSTKLEDSAMYFCASSERFGFMNTEAFFGQGTRLTVV.

In its sample, this clone was seen a few times. This chain joins TRBV11-2 and TRBJ1-1; no clear D. The CDR3 is 14 residues long. V lost 0 bases, J lost 5 bases, and 10 bases lay in between. CDR1 and CDR2 (germline): SGHAT, FQNNGV. The CDR3, as DNA: TGTGCCAGCAGCTTAGATCCGGGGATGACTGAAGCTTTCTTT. Translated, it gives CASSLDPGMTEAFF.

The chain joins TRBV5-1 to TRBJ2-7, with 8 bases that match TRBD1. The CDR3 extends over 14 amino acids. Per germline, CDR1 SGHRS and CDR2 YFSETQ. The J segment lost 2 bases and the V segment lost 4 bases, leaving 5 bases of the junction unmatched. CDR3 amino acids: CASSAQGEAYEQYF. CDR3 sequence (DNA): TGCGCCAGCAGCGCACAGGGGGAGGCCTACGAGCAGTACTTC.

This chain connects TRBV4-2 to TRBJ1-2; no reliable D call. Trimming left V 0 bases short and J 7 bases short, with 9 bases between. The germline V gene encodes CDR1 LGHNA and CDR2 YNFKEQ. This CDR3 has 13 residues. CDR3: CASSQERSLGYTF. The CDR3 DNA reads as TGTGCCAGCAGCCAAGAAAGAAGCCTTGGCTACACCTTC.

The rearrangement uses TRBV6-1 and TRBJ1-5; D remains ambiguous. Germline lookup yields CDR1 MNHNS and CDR2 SASEGT. The CDR3 has 13 amino acids. Trimming took off 5 bases at V and 7 bases at J, with 12 bases between the two ends. The CDR3 coding sequence is TGTGCCAGCAGTCCCCGAGACCGGCAGCCCCAGCATTTT. It translates to CASSPRDRQPQHF.

The genes are TRBV29-1 and TRBJ2-3; tentative D call: TRBD1 (6 bases). The CDR3 is 15 residues long. In germline, CDR1 is SQVTM, CDR2 ANQGSEA. Trimming shortened V by 4 bases and J by 0 bases, and 14 bases separated the two germline ends. The CDR3 is CSVGGTRPSTDTQYF. The CDR3 DNA sequence: TGCAGCGTTGGGGGGACACGTCCTAGCACAGATACGCAGTATTTT.

The chain couples TRBV6-6 to TRBJ2-7, with 7 nucleotides matching TRBD1. CDR1 is MNHNY, CDR2 SVGAGI, per germline (reference sequence). Unmatched junction bases numbered 7, after V lost 1 base and J lost 7 bases. This CDR3 has 14 amino acids. The CDR3 protein is CASSYLTGSGEQYF. The CDR3 DNA follows: TGTGCCAGCAGTTACTTGACAGGGTCGGGGGAGCAGTACTTC.

This chain connects TRBV27 to TRBJ2-3; 12 bases agree with TRBD2. The V segment lost 5 bases and the J segment 2 bases; nucleotides outside the gene matches: 20. The CDR3 has 21 amino acids. CDR1 MNHEY and CDR2 SMNVEV come from the germline V gene (reference sequence). CDR3 sequence: CASSQLIVWTSGEPNTDTQYF. The DNA of the CDR3 is TGTGCCAGCAGTCAATTAATAGTGTGGACTAGCGGGGAACCAAACACAGATACGCAGTATTTT.

Of note for this clone: Other DNA sequences in the same sample also yield this CDR3. The chain recombines TRBV19 with TRBJ1-2, with D unresolved. V lost 2 bases, J lost 5 bases, and 6 bases lay in between. Germline CDR1 reads LNHDA; CDR2 reads SQIVND (reference sequence). The CDR3 is 12 residues long. CDR3 sequence reads: CASSIRSYGYTF. The CDR3 DNA is TGTGCCAGTAGTATAAGGAGTTATGGCTACACCTTC. The whole variable domain, remainder taken from reference TRBV19 and TRBJ1-2, is DGGITQSPKYLFRKEGQNVTLSCEQNLNHDAMYWYRQDPGQGLRLIYYSQIVNDFQKGDIAEGYSVSREKKESFPLTVTSAQKNPTAFYLCASSIRSYGYTFGSGTRLTVV.

The CDR3 bases are TGTGCCAGCAGTTACACCGGACTTCCTCCGGACTATGGCTACACCTTC. This codes for CASSYTGLPPDYGYTF. The chain joins TRBV6-5 to TRBJ1-2, with no clear D. CDR1 is MNHEY, CDR2 SVGAGI, per germline. The CDR3 spans 16 residues. V was shortened by 2 bases and J by 3 bases, with 16 bases between the two germline ends.

The chain employs TRBV7-2 and TRBJ1-2; TRBD1 matches 7 bases. CDR3 length equals 15 residues. Trimming at V came to 1 base and at J to 0 bases, leaving 2 bases not matched to a gene. Germline V CDR1 and CDR2: SGHTA, FQGNSA. The CDR3 protein is CASSLGQGPNYGYTF. In DNA, the CDR3 is TGTGCCAGCAGCTTAGGACAGGGCCCTAACTATGGCTACACCTTC.

The CDR3 reads CASSMVRQGFNEQYF. Written as DNA, the CDR3 is TGTGCCAGTAGTATGGTGAGACAGGGGTTCAACGAGCAGTACTTC. V usage is TRBV19 and J usage is TRBJ2-7; 8 positions agree with TRBD1. The CDR3 has 15 amino acids. V dropped 3 bases and J dropped 5; count of bases not matched to a gene: 9. Germline V gene sequence: CDR1 LNHDA, CDR2 SQIVND (reference sequence).

This clone was observed once. The chain combines TRBV28 with TRBJ2-7; D is unresolved. V gave up 5 bases and J gave up 3 bases, with 14 bases separating them. Germline lookup yields CDR1 MDHEN and CDR2 SYDVKM. This CDR3 has 14 residues. CDR3 residues: CASSPNRANYEQYF. In DNA, the CDR3 is TGTGCCAGCAGTCCCAACAGAGCTAACTACGAGCAGTACTTC.

V usage is TRBV6-5 and J usage is TRBJ2-7; tentative D call: TRBD2 (6 bases). The germline V gene has CDR1 MNHEY and CDR2 SVGAGI. The germline V and J ends were trimmed by 8 bases and 2 bases, with 16 bases remaining between them. There are 14 residues in the CDR3. Here the CDR3 reads CASSRSGAPYEQYF. CDR3 nucleotides: TGTGCCAGCTCACGATCGGGAGCTCCCTACGAGCAGTACTTC.

The chain links TRBV11-2 to TRBJ1-4; TRBD1 might be the D (6 bases). V gave up 1 base and J gave up 8 bases, with 17 bases separating them. The CDR3 length is 16 residues. The germline gives CDR1 SGHAT, CDR2 FQNNGV. The CDR3 nucleotides read TGTGCCAGCAGCTTAGTTCTGGGGGCCGGAGGGGAAAAACTGTTTTTT. Its protein product is CASSLVLGAGGEKLFF.

Only a few counts were recorded for this clone. The chain is built from TRBV10-3 and TRBJ1-4; D is unclear. Trimming stripped 8 bases from V and 6 bases from J, with 16 bases between. The CDR3 totals 14 residues. CDR1 ENHRY and CDR2 SYGVKD come from the germline V gene. CDR3 protein: CAIQRGPADEKLFF. In DNA form, the CDR3 reads TGTGCCATCCAACGTGGGCCCGCCGATGAAAAACTGTTTTTT.

With regard to this clone: Because the CDR3's place on the DNA is in doubt, the DNA is left out and the CDR3 is given as listed by TCRdb. The V gene is TRBV27, the J gene TRBJ2-2; the D segment call TRBD2 is taken from the table without a DNA check. The germline CDR1 and CDR2 sequences are MNHEY and SMNVEV (reference sequence). Counting both end residues, the CDR3 totals 15 amino acids. The CDR3 sequence is CASSPAGASGRELFF.

The chain uses TRBV10-1 and TRBJ2-3; TRBD1 aligns across 8 bases. There are 14 residues in the CDR3. Germline values: CDR1 WNHNN, CDR2 SYGVQD (reference sequence). The junction had 0 bases not matched to a gene; V was cut back by 4 bases and J by 0 bases. The CDR3: CASSGQGSTDTQYF. For the CDR3, the DNA is TGCGCCAGCAGTGGACAGGGGAGCACAGATACGCAGTATTTT.

The V gene is TRBV18, the J gene TRBJ1-3, with 7 bases aligning to TRBD1. CDR3 size: 16 residues. CDR1 KGHSH and CDR2 LQKENI come from the germline V gene. J was trimmed by 4 bases and V by 3 bases; bases with no gene match: 9. Here the CDR3 DNA reads TGTGCCAGCTCACCGGTACAGGGGTCAACAGGAAACACCATATATTTT. It specifies CASSPVQGSTGNTIYF. The full variable domain, in which reference TRBV18 and TRBJ1-3 provide the parts outside the CDR3, is NAGVMQNPRHLVRRRGQEARLRCSPMKGHSHVYWYRQLPEEGLKFMVYLQKENIIDESGMPKERFSAEFPKEGPSILRIQQVVRGDSAAYFCASSPVQGSTGNTIYFGEGSWLTVV.

This chain joins TRBV7-3 and TRBJ2-2, with D maybe TRBD2 (5 bases). V shed 5 bases and J shed 2 bases, with 18 bases lying between them. Germline-derived CDR1 and CDR2 are SGHTA and FQGTGA. This CDR3 region has 17 residues. CDR3: CASSGGGTASNTGELFF. For the CDR3, the DNA is TGTGCCAGCAGCGGAGGTGGTACGGCCAGTAACACCGGGGAGCTGTTTTTT. The full variable domain, its missing parts supplied by reference TRBV7-3 and TRBJ2-2, is GAGVSQTPSNKVTEKGKYVELRCDPISGHTALYWYRQSLGQGPEFLIYFQGTGAADDSGLPNDRFFAVRPEGSVSTLKIQRTERGDSAVYLCASSGGGTASNTGELFFGEGSRLTVL.

The J gene is TRBJ1-3, the V gene TRBV5-1, with TRBD1 as a possible D gene (5 bases). Germline values: CDR1 SGHRS, CDR2 YFSETQ. This CDR3 is 14 amino acids long. V gave up 5 bases and J gave up 1 base, with 10 bases separating them. This chain's CDR3 is CASRGESSGNTIYF. The CDR3 bases are TGCGCCAGCAGAGGGGAGTCATCTGGAAACACCATATATTTT. Variable domain in full (rest from reference TRBV5-1 and TRBJ1-3): KAGVTQTPRYLIKTRGQQVTLSCSPISGHRSVSWYQQTPGQGLQFLFEYFSETQRNKGNFPGRFSGRQFSNSRSEMNVSTLELGDSALYLCASRGESSGNTIYFGEGSWLTVV.